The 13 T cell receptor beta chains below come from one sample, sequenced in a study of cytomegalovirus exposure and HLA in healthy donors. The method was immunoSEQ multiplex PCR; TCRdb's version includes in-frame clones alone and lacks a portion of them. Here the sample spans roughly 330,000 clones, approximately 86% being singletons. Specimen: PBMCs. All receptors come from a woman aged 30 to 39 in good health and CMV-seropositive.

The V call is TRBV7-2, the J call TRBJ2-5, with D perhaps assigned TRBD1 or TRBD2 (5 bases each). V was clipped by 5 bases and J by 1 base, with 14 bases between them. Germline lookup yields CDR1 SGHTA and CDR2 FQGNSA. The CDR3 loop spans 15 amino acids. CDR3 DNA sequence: TGTGCCAGCAGCGACCGGTCAGGGACCCAAGAGACCCAGTACTTC. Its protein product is CASSDRSGTQETQYF.

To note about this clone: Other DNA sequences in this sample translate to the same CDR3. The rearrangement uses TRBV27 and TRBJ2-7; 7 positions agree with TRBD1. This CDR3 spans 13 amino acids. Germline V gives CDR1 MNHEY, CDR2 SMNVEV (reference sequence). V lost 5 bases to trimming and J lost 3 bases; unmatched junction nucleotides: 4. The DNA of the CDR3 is TGTGCCAGCAGTCTAAGACAGGGCTACGAGCAGTACTTC. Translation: CASSLRQGYEQYF.

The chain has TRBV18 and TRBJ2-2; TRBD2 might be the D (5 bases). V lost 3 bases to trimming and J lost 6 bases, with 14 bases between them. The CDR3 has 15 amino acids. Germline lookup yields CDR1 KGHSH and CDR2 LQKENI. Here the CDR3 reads CASSPLSSEPGELFF. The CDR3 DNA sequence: TGTGCCAGCTCACCTCTCAGTAGCGAGCCCGGGGAGCTGTTTTTT.

Written as DNA, the CDR3 is TGTGCCAGCAGTTCAGCTGTAACCCCGGACTCCTACGAGCAGTACTTC. Encoded protein: CASSSAVTPDSYEQYF. The chain uses TRBV27 and TRBJ2-7; D is uncertain. This CDR3 is built from 16 residues. The germline V and J ends were trimmed by 4 bases and 0 bases, with 16 bases remaining between them. Germline CDR1 is MNHEY and CDR2 is SMNVEV (reference sequence).

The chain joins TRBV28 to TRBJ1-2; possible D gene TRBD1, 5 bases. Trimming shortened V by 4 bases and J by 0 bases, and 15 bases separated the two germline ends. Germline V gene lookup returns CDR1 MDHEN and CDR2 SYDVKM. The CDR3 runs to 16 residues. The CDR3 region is CASSWDGHLANYGYTF. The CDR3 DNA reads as TGTGCCAGCAGTTGGGATGGACACCTCGCTAACTATGGCTACACCTTC.

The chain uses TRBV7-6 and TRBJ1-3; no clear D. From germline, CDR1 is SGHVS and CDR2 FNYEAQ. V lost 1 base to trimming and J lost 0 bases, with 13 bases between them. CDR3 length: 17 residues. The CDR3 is CASSLGTQAHSGNTIYF. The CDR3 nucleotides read TGTGCCAGCAGCTTAGGGACCCAGGCGCACTCTGGAAACACCATATATTTT.

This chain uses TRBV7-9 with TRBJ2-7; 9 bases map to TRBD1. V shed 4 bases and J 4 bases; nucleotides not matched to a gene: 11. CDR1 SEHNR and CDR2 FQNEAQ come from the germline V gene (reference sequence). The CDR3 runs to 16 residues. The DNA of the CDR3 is TGTGCCAGCAGCTCACTCCGGGACAGGGAAGGATACGAGCAGTACTTC. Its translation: CASSSLRDREGYEQYF.

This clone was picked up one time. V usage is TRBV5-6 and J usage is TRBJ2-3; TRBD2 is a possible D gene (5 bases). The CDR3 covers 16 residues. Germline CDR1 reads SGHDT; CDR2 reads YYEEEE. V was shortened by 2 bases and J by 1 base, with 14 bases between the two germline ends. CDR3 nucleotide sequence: TGTGCCAGCAGCTTCCGGGTTAGCGTGGGCACAGATACGCAGTATTTT. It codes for CASSFRVSVGTDTQYF.

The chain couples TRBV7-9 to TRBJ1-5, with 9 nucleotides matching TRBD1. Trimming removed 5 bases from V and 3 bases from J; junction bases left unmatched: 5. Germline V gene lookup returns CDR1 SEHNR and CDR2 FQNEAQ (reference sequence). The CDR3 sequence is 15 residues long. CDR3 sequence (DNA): TGTGCCAGCAGCGGGGACAGGGAGGACAATCAGCCCCAGCATTTT. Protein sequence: CASSGDREDNQPQHF. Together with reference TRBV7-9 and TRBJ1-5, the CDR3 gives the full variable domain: DTGVSQNPRHKITKRGQNVTFRCDPISEHNRLYWYRQTLGQGPEFLTYFQNEAQLEKSRLLSDRFSAERPKGSFSTLEIQRTEQGDSAMYLCASSGDREDNQPQHFGDGTRLSIL.

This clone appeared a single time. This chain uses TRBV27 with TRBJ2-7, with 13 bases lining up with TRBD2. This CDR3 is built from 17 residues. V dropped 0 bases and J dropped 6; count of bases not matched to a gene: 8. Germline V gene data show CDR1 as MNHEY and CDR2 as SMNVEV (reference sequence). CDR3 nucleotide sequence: TGTGCCAGCAGTTTATCTGGGACTAGCGGGAAGGTTGGCGAGCAGTACTTC. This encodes CASSLSGTSGKVGEQYF.

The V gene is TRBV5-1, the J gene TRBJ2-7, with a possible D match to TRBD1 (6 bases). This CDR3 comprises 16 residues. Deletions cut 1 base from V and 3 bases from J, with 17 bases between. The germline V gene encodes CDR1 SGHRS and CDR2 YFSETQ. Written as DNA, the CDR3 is TGCGCCAGCAGCTTGACCGTCCAGGGGCCATTCTACGAGCAGTACTTC. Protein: CASSLTVQGPFYEQYF.

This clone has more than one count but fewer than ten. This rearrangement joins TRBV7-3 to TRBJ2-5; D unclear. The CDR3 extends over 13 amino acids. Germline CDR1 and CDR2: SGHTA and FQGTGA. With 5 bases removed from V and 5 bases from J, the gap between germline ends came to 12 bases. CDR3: CASSLFLGETQYF. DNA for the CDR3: TGTGCCAGCAGCCTATTCTTGGGGGAGACCCAGTACTTC.

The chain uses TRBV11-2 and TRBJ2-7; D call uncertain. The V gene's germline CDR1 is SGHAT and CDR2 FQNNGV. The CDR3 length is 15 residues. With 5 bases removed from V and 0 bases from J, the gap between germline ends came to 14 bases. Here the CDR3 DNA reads TGTGCCAGCAGCCCAATGGCCCTGAGCTCCTACGAGCAGTACTTC. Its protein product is CASSPMALSSYEQYF.